This entry describes one TCR beta chain. Many counts were recorded for this clone. No cognate antigen has been identified for it. Base qualities are not recorded, but no much larger clone differs from it by a single base. Receptor amplification or capture employed the immunoSEQ multiplex PCR assay. For TCR sequencing, RNA was extracted from every sample and reverse transcribed into cDNA to serve as template. First-strand cDNA was synthesized with SuperScript III using a 2:1 mix of oligo-dT and random hexamers. A synthetic immune receptor repertoire was used to measure amplification bias, and any remaining bias was corrected computationally. Concerning the study's data processing: Raw reads were preprocessed for error removal, and CDR3 was defined according to IMGT conventions as running from the conserved cysteine to phenylalanine. Clonality was calculated as 1 minus Shannon entropy normalized by log2 of the number of productive unique TCRs. Whether scalp clones were CD4 or CD8 was inferred by matching scalp TCRbeta sequences against CD4 and CD8 repertoires sorted from blood. Not all clones reach the TCRdb copy of this immuneACCESS table, which keeps in-frame sequences only. Checked studies attribute under half of the gap to unresolved V genes and leave the rest unexplained. For V, J and clone size, that table is used; D and trimming come from the DNA. In this sample the table shows 180,000 or so clones, about half of which occur a single time. Around 9.1% of the sample rests with the top ten.

According to the study, the label for this sample's treatment or condition signals: oral pan-JAK inhibitor, 5-10 mg twice daily. Peripheral blood and lesional scalp punch biopsies were obtained from patients with alopecia areata. PBMCs were separated by density centrifugation and stained for CD3, CD4 and CD8, after which CD4+ and CD8+ T cells were sorted on a FACSAria. The sample belongs to a study of CD8+ T cells in alopecia areata (dated by TCRdb to the late 2010s). About the study as a whole: Treated patients were enrolled in an open-label pilot trial of oral tofacitinib, 5 to 10 mg twice daily, for moderate-to-severe alopecia areata. Tofacitinib was administered for 6 to 18 months, and 6 months of follow-up off drug were then conducted to assess delayed response and recurrence. For the treated patients, the SALT score, which quantifies what percentage of scalp surface area is affected, served as the measure of disease severity. High-throughput TCRbeta sequencing was used to examine T cell clonal expansion in alopecia areata in both the C3H/HeJ mouse model and human patients. Human TCRbeta sequencing covered scalp tissue and sorted CD4+ and CD8+ peripheral blood T cells from patchy and totalis/universalis alopecia areata patients and healthy controls. Biopsies were taken from tofacitinib-treated patients at baseline and again at 4 and 24 weeks into treatment, and several of those patients also had a later scalp biopsy. Scalp clonality was compared across normal scalp (n=4), patchy alopecia areata scalp (n=8), and alopecia totalis/universalis scalp (n=8). RNA was obtained with the PAXgene miRNA kit for fixed scalp, the miRNeasy kit for PBMCs, and the RNeasy kit for mouse skin. Amplification of TCRbeta CDR3 regions was done by immunoSEQ multiplex PCR using 35 Vbeta forward primers and 13 Jbeta reverse primers.

Findings and caveats that apply to the study as a whole: Higher clonality and more expanded CD8+ clones were observed in lesional scalp than in normal scalp, particularly in alopecia totalis/universalis, a finding suggestive of antigenic drive. Because the treated cohort was small and included a single nonresponder, larger studies are needed to assess links between baseline CD8+ expansion and response. Many expanded lesional clones persisted in scalp and blood during tofacitinib treatment, which may partly explain relapse after stopping treatment. Unlike mouse skin, where gammadelta T cells dominate, normal human skin contains resident alphabeta T cells that get sequenced too, which complicates analysis of the scalp TCR repertoire. With tofacitinib, both scalp clonality and the number of expanded CD8+ clones among the top 100 scalp clones went down significantly. Compared with mice, TCR sequences shared between patients were less clear, possibly partly because of HLA diversity across the patient population.

V is clipped by 1 base and J by 4 bases, and the sequence between their germline boundaries is 13 bases long. The CDR3, from cysteine to phenylalanine, totals 15 residues. The sequence is cut down to CDR3 DNA, 45 bases in frame from base 1. The germline V gene (reference sequence) provides CDR1 SEHNR and CDR2 FQNEAQ. This receptor chain uses TRBV7-9 and TRBJ2-5, with a tentative D gene TRBD2 over 5 matching bases. The sequencing used CD8+ T cells sorted from blood, collected around week 53, from a patient treated with tofacitinib. This clonotype was obtained from a human donor with alopecia areata. Here the CDR3 is given as CASSLVPGRRETQYF. The DNA is TGTGCCAGCAGCTTAGTTCCGGGGAGACGAGAGACCCAGTACTTC.